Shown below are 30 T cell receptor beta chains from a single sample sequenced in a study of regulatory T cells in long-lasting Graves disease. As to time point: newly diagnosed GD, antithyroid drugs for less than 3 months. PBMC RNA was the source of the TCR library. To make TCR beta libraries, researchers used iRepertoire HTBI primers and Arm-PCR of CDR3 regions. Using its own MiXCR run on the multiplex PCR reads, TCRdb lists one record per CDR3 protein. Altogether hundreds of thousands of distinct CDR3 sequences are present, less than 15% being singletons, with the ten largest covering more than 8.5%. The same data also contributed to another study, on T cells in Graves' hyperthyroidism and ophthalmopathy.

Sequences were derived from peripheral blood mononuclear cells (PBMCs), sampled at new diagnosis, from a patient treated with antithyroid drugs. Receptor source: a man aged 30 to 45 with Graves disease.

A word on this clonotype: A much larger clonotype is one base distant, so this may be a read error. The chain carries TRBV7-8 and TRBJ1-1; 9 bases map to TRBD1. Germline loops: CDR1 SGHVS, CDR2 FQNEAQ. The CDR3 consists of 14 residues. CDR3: CAGSPGTGRSEAFF. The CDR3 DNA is TGTGCCGGCAGCCCAGGGACAGGGAGGTCTGAAGCTTTCTTT.

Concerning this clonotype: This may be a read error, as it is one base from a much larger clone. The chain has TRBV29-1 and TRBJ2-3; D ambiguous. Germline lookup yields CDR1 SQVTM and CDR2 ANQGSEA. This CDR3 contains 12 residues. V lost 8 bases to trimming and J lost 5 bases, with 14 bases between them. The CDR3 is CSPLLPRDTQYF. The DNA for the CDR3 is TGCAGCCCACTCCTGCCTCGAGATACGCAGTATTTT.

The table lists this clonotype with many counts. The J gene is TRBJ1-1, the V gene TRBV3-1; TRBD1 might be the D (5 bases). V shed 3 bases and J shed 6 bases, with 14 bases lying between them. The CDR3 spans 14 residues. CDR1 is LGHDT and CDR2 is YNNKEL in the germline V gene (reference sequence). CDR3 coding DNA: TGTGCCAGCAGCCATAAGAGCTGGGGCGCTGAAGCTTTCTTT. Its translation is CASSHKSWGAEAFF.

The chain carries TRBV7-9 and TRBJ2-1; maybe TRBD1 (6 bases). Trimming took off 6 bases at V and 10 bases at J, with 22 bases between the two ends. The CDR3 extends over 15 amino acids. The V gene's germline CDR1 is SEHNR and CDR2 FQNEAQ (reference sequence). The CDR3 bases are TGTGCCAGCAGTCCTTCCAACAGGGCCTTCCACGAGCAGTTCTTC. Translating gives CASSPSNRAFHEQFF.

CDR3 coding DNA: TGTGCCATCAGCGACCCGGGACTAGGCACAGATACGCAGTATTTT. Translated, it gives CAISDPGLGTDTQYF. V is TRBV10-3 and J is TRBJ2-3; 8 nucleotides agree with TRBD2. Trimming at V came to 6 bases and at J to 1 base, leaving 6 bases not matched to a gene. The CDR3 runs to 15 residues. Germline values: CDR1 ENHRY, CDR2 SYGVKD.

In DNA form, the CDR3 reads TGCGCCAGCAGCACGGATACAGGGTACGCTGAAGCTTTCTTT. Protein sequence: CASSTDTGYAEAFF. This chain connects TRBV5-1 to TRBJ1-1, with D possibly matching TRBD1 (6 bases). The ends were cut back, 4 bases at V and 6 bases at J, with 16 bases in the middle. The CDR3 consists of 14 residues. In germline, CDR1 is SGHRS, CDR2 YFSETQ.

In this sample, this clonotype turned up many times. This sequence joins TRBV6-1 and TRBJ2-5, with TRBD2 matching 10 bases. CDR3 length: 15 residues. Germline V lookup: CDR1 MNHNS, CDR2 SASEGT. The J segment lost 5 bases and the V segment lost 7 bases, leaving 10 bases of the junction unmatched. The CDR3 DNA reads TGTGCCAGCAAGCGGGAGGGACTAGTCGGGGAGACCCAGTACTTC. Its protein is CASKREGLVGETQYF.

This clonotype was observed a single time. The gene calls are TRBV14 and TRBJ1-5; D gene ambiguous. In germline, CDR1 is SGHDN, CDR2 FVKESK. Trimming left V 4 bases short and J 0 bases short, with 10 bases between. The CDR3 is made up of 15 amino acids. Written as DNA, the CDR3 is TGTGCCAGCAGCCGGGGTGCCGGTAGCAATCAGCCCCAGCATTTT. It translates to CASSRGAGSNQPQHF.

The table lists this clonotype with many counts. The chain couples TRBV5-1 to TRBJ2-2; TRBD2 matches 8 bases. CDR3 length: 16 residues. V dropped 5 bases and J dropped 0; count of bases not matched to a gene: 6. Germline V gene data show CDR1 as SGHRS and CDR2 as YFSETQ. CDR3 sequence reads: CASRPSAGANTGELFF. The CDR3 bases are TGCGCCAGCAGACCCTCAGCGGGAGCGAACACCGGGGAGCTGTTTTTT.

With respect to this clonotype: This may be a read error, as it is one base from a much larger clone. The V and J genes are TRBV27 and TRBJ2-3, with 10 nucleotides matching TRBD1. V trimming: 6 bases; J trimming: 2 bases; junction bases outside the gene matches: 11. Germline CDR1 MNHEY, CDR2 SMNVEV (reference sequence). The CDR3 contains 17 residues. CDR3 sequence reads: CASRDRDRGDSTDTQYF. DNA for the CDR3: TGTGCCAGCAGGGACCGGGACAGGGGCGATTCCACAGATACGCAGTATTTT.

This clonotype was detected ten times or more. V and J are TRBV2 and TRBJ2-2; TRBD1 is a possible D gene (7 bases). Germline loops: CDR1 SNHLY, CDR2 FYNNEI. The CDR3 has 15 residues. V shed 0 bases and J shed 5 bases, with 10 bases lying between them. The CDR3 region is CASSEAAGGTGELFF. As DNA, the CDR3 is TGTGCCAGCAGTGAAGCGGCAGGGGGGACCGGGGAGCTGTTTTTT. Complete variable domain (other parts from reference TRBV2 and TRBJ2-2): EPEVTQTPSHQVTQMGQEVILRCVPISNHLYFYWYRQILGQKVEFLVSFYNNEISEKSEIFDDQFSVERPDGSNFTLKIRSTKLEDSAMYFCASSEAAGGTGELFFGEGSRLTVL.

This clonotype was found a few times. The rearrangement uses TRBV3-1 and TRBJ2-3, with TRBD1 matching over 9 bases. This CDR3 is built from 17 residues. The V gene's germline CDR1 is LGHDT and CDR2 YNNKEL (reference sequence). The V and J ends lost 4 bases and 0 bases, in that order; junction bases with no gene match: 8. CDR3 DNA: TGTGCCAGCAGCCGATTCGGGACAGGGCATAGCACAGATACGCAGTATTTT. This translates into CASSRFGTGHSTDTQYF.

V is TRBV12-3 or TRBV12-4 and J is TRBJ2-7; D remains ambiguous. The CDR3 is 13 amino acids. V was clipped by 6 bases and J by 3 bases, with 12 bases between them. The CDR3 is CASSPGRHYEQYF. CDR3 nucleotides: TGTGCCAGCAGCCCGGGCCGTCACTACGAGCAGTACTTC.

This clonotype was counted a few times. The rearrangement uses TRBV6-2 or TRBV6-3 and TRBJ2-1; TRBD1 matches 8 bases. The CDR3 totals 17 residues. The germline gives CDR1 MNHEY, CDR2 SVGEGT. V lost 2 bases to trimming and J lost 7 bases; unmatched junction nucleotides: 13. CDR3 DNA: TGTGCCAGCAGTTACCCCCTCGCAGGGGGCGAGGTGAATGAGCAGTTCTTC. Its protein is CASSYPLAGGEVNEQFF.

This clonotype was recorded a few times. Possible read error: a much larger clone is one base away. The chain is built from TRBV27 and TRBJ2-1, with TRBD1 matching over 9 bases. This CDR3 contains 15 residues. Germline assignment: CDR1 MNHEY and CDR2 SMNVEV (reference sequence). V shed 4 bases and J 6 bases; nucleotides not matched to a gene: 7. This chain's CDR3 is CASSSSGTGINEQFF. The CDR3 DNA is TGTGCCAGCAGTTCCTCCGGGACAGGGATCAATGAGCAGTTCTTC.

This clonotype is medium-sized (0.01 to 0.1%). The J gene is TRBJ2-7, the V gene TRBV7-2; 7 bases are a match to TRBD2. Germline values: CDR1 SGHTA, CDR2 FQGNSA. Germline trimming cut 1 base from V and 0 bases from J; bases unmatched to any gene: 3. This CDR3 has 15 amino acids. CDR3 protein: CASSLGGGISYEQYF. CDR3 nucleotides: TGTGCCAGCAGCTTAGGCGGGGGAATCTCCTACGAGCAGTACTTC.

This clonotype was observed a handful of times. The CDR3 loop reads CASSALQGGNSPLHF. The CDR3 nucleotides are TGTGCCAGCAGCGCATTACAGGGTGGTAATTCACCCCTCCACTTT. The chain joins TRBV11-2 to TRBJ1-6, with D tentatively TRBD1 (6 bases). Trimming took off 5 bases at V and 6 bases at J, with 14 bases between the two ends. From germline, CDR1 is SGHAT and CDR2 FQNNGV. The CDR3 runs 15 residues.

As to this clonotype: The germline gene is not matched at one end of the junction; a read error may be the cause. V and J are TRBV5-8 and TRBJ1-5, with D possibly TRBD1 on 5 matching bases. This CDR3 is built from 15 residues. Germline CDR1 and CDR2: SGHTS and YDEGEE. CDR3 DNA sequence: TGTGCCAGCAGCTCATTCTCAGGAAAGGGGCAGCCCCAGCGTTTT. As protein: CASSSFSGKGQPQRF.

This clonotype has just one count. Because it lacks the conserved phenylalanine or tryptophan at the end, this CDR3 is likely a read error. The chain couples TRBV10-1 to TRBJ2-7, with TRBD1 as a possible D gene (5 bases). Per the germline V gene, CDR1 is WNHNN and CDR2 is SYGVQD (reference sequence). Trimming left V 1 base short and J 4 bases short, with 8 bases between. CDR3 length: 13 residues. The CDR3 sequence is CASSELGRYEQYL. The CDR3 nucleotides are TGCGCCAGCAGTGAGTTGGGGCGTTACGAGCAGTACCTC.

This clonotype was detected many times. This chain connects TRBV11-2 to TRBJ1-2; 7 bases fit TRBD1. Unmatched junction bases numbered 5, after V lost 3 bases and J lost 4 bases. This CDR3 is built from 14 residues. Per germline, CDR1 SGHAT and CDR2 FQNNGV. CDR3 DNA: TGTGCCAGCAGCTTCGACAGGGCCCTCTATGGCTACACCTTC. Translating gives CASSFDRALYGYTF.

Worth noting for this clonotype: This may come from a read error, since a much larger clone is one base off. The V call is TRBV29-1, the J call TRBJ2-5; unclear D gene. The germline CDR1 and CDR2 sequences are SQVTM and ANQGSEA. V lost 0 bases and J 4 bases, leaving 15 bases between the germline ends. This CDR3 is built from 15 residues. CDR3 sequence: CSVEDRASPRETQYF. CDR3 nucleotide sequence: TGCAGCGTTGAAGATAGGGCCTCGCCGAGAGAGACCCAGTACTTC.

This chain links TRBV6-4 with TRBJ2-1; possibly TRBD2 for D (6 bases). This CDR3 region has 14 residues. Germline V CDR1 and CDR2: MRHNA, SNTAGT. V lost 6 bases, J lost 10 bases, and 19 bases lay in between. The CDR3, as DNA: TGTGCCAGCAGCGGGAGCGGCTTGTTAAGGGAGCAGTTCTTC. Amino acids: CASSGSGLLREQFF.

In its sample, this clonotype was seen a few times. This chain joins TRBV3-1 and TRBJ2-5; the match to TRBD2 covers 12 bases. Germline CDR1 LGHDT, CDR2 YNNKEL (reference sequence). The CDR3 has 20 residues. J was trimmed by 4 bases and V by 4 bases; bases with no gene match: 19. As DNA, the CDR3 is TGTGCCAGCAGCCGAAGTCCCGGGACTAGCGGGCGAACGGCTCTAGAGACCCAGTACTTC. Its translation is CASSRSPGTSGRTALETQYF.

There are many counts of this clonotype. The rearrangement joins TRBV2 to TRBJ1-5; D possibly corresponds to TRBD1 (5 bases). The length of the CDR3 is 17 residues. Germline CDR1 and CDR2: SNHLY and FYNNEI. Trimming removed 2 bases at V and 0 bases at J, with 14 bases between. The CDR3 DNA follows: TGTGCCAGCAGTGAACGACGGGGGTTCGGTAGCAATCAGCCCCAGCATTTT. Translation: CASSERRGFGSNQPQHF.

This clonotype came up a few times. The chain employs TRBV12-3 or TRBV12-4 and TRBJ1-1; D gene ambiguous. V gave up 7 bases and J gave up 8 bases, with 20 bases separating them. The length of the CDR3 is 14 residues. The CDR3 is CASTPHSPIGEAFF. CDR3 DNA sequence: TGTGCCAGCACTCCCCACAGCCCAATTGGGGAAGCTTTCTTT.

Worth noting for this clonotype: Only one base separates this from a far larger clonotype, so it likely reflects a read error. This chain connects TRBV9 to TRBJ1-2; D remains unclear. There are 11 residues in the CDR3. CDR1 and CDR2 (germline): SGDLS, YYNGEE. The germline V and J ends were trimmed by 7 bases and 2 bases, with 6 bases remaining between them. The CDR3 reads CASGENYGYTF. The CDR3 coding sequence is TGTGCCAGCGGGGAGAACTATGGCTACACCTTC.

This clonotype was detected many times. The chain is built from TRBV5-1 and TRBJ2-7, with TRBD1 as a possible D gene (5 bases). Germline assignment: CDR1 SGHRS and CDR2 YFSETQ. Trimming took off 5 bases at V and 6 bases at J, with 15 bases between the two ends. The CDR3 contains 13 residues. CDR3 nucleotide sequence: TGCGCCAGCAGTATCCCAGGGCGCGGCGAGCAGTACTTC. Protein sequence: CASSIPGRGEQYF.

CDR3 nucleotides: TGCGCCAGCAGCCAAGATCAGGGCACTGGATATCAGCCCCAGCATTTT. Translated: CASSQDQGTGYQPQHF. The rearrangement joins TRBV4-1 to TRBJ1-5; possible D gene TRBD1, 5 bases. The CDR3 spans 16 residues. CDR1 and CDR2 from the germline V gene are MGHRA and YSYEKL. V gave up 0 bases and J gave up 5 bases, with 14 bases separating them.

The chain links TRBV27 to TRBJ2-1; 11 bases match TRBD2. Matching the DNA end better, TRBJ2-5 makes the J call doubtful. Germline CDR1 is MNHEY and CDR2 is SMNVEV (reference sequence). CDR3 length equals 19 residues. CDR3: CASSLRSGTSGSRGETQYF. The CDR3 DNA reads TGTGCCAGCAGTCTAAGGAGTGGGACTAGCGGAAGCCGGGGAGAGACCCAGTACTTC.

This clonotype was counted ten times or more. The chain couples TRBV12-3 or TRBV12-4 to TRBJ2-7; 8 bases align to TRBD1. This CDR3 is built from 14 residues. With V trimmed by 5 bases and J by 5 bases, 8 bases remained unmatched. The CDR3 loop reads CASSPRTGKDEQYF. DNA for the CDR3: TGTGCCAGCAGTCCTCGGACAGGGAAGGACGAGCAGTACTTC.